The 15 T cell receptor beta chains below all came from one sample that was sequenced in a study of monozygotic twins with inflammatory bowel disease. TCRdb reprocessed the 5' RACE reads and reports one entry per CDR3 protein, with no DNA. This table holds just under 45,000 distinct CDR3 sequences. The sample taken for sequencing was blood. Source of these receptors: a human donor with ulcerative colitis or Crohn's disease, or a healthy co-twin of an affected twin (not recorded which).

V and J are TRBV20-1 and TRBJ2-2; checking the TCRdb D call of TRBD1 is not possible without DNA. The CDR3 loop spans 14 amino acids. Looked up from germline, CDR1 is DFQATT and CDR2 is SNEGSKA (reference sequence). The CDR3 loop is CSARPGENTGELFF.

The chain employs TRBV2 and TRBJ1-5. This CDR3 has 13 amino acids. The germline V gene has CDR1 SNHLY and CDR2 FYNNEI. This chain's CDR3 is CASSPLSNQPQHF.

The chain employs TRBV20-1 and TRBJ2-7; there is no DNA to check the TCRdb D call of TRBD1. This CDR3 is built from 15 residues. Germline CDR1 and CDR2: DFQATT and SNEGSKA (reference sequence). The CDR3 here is CSASTTGTGSGEQYF.

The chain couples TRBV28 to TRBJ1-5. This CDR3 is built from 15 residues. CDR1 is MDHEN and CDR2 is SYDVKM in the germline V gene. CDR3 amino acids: CASSLSGGLGQPQHF.

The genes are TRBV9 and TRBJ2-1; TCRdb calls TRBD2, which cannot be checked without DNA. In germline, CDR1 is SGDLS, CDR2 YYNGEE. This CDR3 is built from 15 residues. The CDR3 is CASSAQPGLASEQFF.

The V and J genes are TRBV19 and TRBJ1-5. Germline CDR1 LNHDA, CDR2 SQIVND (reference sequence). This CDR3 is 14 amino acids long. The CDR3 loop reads CASSKTVNYQPQHF.

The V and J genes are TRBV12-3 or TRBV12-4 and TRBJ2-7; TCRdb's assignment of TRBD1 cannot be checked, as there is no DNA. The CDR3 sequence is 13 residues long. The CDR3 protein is CASSRNRAGEQYF.

The CDR3 reads CASGYQDRGVYNEQFF. V usage is TRBV6-5 and J usage is TRBJ2-1; absent DNA, TCRdb's TRBD1 call cannot be checked. Germline loops: CDR1 MNHEY, CDR2 SVGAGI. This CDR3 has 16 residues.

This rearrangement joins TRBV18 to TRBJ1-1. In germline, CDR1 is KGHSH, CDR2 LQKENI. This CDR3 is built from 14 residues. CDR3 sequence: CASSPLTPNTEAFF.

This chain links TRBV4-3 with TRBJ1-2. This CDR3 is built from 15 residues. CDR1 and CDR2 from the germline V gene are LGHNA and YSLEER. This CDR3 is CASSQESAVNYGYTF.

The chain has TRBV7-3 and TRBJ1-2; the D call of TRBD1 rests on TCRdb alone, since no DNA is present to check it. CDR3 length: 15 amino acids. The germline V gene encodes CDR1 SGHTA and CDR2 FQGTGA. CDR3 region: CASSSDTTGIYGYTF.

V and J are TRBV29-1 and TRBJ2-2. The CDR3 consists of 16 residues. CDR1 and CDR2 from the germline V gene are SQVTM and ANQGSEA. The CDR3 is CSVEVARLGDTGELFF.

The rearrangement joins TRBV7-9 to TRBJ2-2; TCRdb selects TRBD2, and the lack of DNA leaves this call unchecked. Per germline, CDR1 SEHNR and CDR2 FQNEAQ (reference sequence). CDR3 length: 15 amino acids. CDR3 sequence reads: CASSLGLAGTGELFF.

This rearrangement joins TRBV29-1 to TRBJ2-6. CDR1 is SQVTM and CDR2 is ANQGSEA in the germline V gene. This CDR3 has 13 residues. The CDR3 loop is CSVEEFGANVLTF. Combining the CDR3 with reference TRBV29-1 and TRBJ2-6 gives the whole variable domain SAVISQKPSRDICQRGTSLTIQCQVDSQVTMMFWYRQQPGQSLTLIATANQGSEATYESGFVIDKFPISRPNLTFSTLTVSNMSPEDSSIYLCSVEEFGANVLTFGAGSRLTVL.

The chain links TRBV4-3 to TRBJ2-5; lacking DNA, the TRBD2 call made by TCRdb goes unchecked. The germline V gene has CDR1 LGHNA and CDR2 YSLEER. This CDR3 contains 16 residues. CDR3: CASSQGRLVFEETQYF.